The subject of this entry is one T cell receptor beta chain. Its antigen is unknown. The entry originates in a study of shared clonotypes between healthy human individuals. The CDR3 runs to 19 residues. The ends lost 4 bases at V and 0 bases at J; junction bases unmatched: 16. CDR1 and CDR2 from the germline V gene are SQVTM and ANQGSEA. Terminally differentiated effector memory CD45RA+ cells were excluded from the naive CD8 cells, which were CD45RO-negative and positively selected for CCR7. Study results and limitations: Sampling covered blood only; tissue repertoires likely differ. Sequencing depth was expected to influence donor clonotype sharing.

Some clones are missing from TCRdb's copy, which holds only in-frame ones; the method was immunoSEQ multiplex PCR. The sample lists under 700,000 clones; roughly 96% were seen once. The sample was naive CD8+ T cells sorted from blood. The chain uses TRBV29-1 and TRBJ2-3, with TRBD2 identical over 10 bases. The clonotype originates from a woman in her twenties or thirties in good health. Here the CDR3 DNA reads TGCAGCGTTGGGGGCCCCAACTTAACTAGCGGGGCCAGCACAGATACGCAGTATTTT. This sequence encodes CSVGGPNLTSGASTDTQYF.